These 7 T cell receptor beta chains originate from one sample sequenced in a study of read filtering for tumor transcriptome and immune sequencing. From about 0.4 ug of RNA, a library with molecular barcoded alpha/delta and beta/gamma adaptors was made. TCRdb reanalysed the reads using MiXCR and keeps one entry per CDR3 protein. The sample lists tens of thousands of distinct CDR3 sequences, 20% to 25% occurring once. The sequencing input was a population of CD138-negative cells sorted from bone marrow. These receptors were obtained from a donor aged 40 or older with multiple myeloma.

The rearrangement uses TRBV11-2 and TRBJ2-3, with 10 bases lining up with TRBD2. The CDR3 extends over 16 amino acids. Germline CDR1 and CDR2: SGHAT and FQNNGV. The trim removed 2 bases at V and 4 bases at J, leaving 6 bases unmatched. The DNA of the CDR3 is TGTGCCAGCAGCTTAAGCGGGGGGGCCAGGGCAGATACGCAGTATTTT. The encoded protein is CASSLSGGARADTQYF.

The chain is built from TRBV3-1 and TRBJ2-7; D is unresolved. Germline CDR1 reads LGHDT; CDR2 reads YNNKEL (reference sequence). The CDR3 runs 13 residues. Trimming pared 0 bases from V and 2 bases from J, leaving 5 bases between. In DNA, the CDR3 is TGTGCCAGCAGCCAAGACGGTACCTACGAGCAGTACTTC. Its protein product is CASSQDGTYEQYF.

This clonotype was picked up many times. CDR3 in amino acids: CASSPDDRLTEAFF. Here the CDR3 DNA reads TGTGCCAGCAGCCCAGACGACAGGCTCACTGAAGCTTTCTTT. The rearrangement links TRBV6-1 to TRBJ1-1; possibly TRBD1 for D (6 bases). The CDR3 runs 14 residues. With 6 bases removed from V and 4 bases from J, the gap between germline ends came to 15 bases. Germline assignment: CDR1 MNHNS and CDR2 SASEGT.

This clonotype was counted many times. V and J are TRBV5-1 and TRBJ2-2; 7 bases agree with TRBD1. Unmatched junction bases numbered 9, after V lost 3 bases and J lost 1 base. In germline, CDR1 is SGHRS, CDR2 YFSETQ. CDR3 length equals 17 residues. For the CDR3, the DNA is TGCGCCAGCAGCTACCCCTCCGGGACAGAGAACACCGGGGAGCTGTTTTTT. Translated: CASSYPSGTENTGELFF.

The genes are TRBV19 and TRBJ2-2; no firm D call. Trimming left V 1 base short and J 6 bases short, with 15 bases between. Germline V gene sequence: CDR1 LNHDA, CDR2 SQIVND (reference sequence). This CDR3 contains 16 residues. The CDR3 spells CASSIAGGANAGELFF. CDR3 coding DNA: TGTGCCAGTAGTATAGCAGGCGGAGCTAACGCCGGGGAGCTGTTTTTT.

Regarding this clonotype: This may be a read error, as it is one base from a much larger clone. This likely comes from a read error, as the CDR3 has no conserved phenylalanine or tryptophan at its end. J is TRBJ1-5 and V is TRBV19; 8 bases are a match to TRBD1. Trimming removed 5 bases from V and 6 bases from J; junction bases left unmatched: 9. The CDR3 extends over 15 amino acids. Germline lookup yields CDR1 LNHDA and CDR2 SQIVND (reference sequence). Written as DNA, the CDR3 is TGTGCCAGTAGTCCCGGACAGGGAGTGCTTCAGCCCCAGCATCTT. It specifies CASSPGQGVLQPQHL.

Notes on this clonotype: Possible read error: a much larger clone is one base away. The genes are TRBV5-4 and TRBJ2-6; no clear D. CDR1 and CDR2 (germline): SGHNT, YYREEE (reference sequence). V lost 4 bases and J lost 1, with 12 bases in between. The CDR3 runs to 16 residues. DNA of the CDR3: TGTGCCAGCAGCCTTTACAGAGAATCTGGGGCCAACGTCCTGACTTTC. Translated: CASSLYRESGANVLTF.